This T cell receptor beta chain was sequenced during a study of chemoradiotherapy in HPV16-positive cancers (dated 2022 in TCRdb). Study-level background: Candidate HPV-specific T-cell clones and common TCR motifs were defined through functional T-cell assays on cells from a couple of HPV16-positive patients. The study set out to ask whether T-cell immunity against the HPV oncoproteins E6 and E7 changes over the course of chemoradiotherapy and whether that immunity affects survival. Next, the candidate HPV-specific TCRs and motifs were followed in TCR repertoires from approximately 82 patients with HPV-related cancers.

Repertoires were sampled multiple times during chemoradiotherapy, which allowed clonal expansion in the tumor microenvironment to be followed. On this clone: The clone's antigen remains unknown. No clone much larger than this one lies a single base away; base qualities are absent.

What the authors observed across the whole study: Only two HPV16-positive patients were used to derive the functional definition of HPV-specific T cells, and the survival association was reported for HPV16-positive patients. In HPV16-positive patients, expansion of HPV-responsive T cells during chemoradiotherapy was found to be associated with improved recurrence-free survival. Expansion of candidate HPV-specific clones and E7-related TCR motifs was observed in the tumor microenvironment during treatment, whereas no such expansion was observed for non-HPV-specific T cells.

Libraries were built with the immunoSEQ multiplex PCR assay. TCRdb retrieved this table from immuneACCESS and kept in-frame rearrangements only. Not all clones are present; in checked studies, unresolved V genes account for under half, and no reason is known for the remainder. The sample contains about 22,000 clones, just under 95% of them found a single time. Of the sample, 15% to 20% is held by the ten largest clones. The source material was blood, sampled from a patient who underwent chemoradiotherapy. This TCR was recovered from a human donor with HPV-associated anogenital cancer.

Here is the DNA: TGTGCCAGCTCGCCCCTGGAGGGTGTAGAGACCCAGTACTTC. It specifies CASSPLEGVETQYF. The chain uses TRBV18 and TRBJ2-5; matching of 6 bases hints at TRBD2 as the D gene. Reading from cysteine to phenylalanine, the CDR3 counts 14 amino acids. Kept here is only the CDR3 DNA, which spans 42 bases and is read in frame from base 1. Trimming removed 6 bases from V and 4 bases from J, leaving 15 bases between the germline ends. CDR1 and CDR2 are read off the germline V gene as KGHSH and LQKENI.